The rows below give T cell receptor beta chains drawn from one sample of a study of glioma-infiltrating T cells. TCRdb re-called the multiplex PCR reads through MiXCR, storing one row per CDR3 protein. The table lists under 150,000 distinct CDR3 sequences, about two fifths of them singletons. The specimen was glioma tissue, nonneoplastic brain tissue, or PBMCs (not recorded which). All receptors derive from a human donor with low-grade glioma or glioblastoma, undergoing nonglioma brain surgery, or in good health (not recorded which). The CDR3 runs from the conserved cysteine through the conserved F or W. D genes are given only for firm matches. Clone size is shown for a subset of rows, as once, few, many or a class of expanded clone.

size	length	D	J	V	CDR3	DNA
-	13	-	TRBJ1-2	TRBV25-1	CASSDLTPAGYTF	TGTGCCAGCAGTGACCTAACCCCGGCGGGCTACACCTTC
-	14	-	TRBJ2-1	TRBV12-3/TRBV12-4	CASSPRGTYNEQFF	TGTGCCAGCAGTCCCCGCGGGACCTACAATGAGCAGTTCTTC
-	19	-	TRBJ2-1	TRBV10-3	CAISGTLFEAARNYNEQFF	TGTGCCATCAGTGGTACATTGTTTGAGGCAGCCCGAAACTACAATGAGCAGTTCTTC
-	12	TRBD2	TRBJ2-5	TRBV6-1	CASGRARETQYF	TGTGCCAGCGGGAGGGCCCGAGAGACCCAGTACTTC
-	15	TRBD1	TRBJ1-4	TRBV28	CASSPGTGGVEKLFF	TGTGCCAGCAGTCCTGGGACAGGGGGCGTTGAAAAACTGTTTTTT
few	15	-	TRBJ2-6	TRBV28	CASSSQGTGANVLTF	TGTGCCAGCAGTTCCCAGGGAACTGGGGCCAACGTCCTGACTTTC
-	12	-	TRBJ2-7	TRBV20-1	CSARYKNYEQYF	TGCAGTGCTAGGTACAAGAACTACGAGCAGTACTTC
few	14	-	TRBJ1-5	TRBV7-9	CASSLDGAQGPQHF	TGTGCCAGCAGCTTAGACGGGGCCCAAGGGCCCCAGCATTTT
few	13	-	TRBJ2-5	TRBV20-1	CSARGQRQETQYF	TGCAGTGCTAGAGGACAGCGACAAGAGACCCAGTACTTC
once	16	TRBD1	TRBJ2-3	TRBV7-2	CASSTSGTGGPDTQYF	TGTGCCAGCAGCACCTCCGGGACAGGGGGCCCAGATACGCAGTATTTT
-	15	-	TRBJ1-5	TRBV20-1	CSARTGLKGNQPQHF	TGCAGTGCTAGGACGGGGTTAAAGGGCAATCAGCCCCAGCATTTT
-	12	-	TRBJ1-5	TRBV24-1	CATSDGGINLHF	TGTGCCACCAGTGACGGAGGTATAAATTTACATTTT
few	13	-	TRBJ1-2	TRBV20-1	CSAVQSFNYGYTF	TGCAGTGCTGTACAGAGTTTTAACTATGGCTACACCTTC
-	16	TRBD1	TRBJ1-2	TRBV7-9	CASSSEFPGTGLGYTF	TGTGCCAGCAGCTCGGAATTCCCCGGGACAGGATTGGGCTACACCTTC
once	17	TRBD2	TRBJ2-5	TRBV6-6	CASSSLGGAGVQETQYF	TGTGCCAGCAGCTCACTCGGTGGTGCGGGGGTCCAAGAGACCCAGTACTTC
-	14	TRBD1	TRBJ2-1	TRBV6-5	CASSWTGDRDEQFF	TGTGCCAGCAGCTGGACAGGGGATAGGGATGAGCAGTTCTTC
few	14	TRBD1	TRBJ2-7	TRBV19	CASSPGQGPYEQYF	TGTGCCAGTAGTCCCGGACAGGGTCCCTACGAGCAGTACTTC
-	15	TRBD1	TRBJ1-5	TRBV20-1	CSAEDRGRSNQPQHF	TGCAGTGCCGAGGACAGGGGGAGAAGCAATCAGCCCCAGCATTTT